The clone carrying this T cell receptor (beta chain) turned up a few times. Its antigen is not known. This CDR3 is 11 amino acids long. The germline gives CDR1 SQVTM, CDR2 ANQGSEA. V lost 7 bases, J lost 6 bases, and 10 bases lay in between. TCRdb ran MiXCR on the 5' RACE reads and lists one entry per CDR3 protein. The sample holds under 250,000 distinct CDR3 sequences; roughly 32% are singletons and the top ten take around 4.5%. This record belongs to a study of CD8 T cells in ankylosing spondylitis. General study findings and limits: For ankylosing spondylitis blood, a TCR beta motif of 7 or 8 highly homologous variants appeared characteristic. Disease-linked clones were reportedly significantly enriched in matched ankylosing spondylitis synovial fluid. Within peripheral blood, clones linked to disease were CD8+ and relatively rare.

This sequence originates from a male donor with ankylosing spondylitis or in good health (not recorded which). The sample comprised blood, either unsorted or a sorted T cell fraction (not recorded which). The V and J genes are TRBV29-1 and TRBJ2-1; no reliable D call. CDR3: CSGSRTNEQFF. The CDR3 coding sequence is TGCAGCGGTTCACGGACCAATGAGCAGTTCTTC.